This record concerns one TCR beta chain sequence. Its antigen is not identified. The sample is drawn from a study of siplizumab effects on memory and regulatory T cells. The CDR3 has 15 residues. Germline CDR1 is SGHRS and CDR2 is YFSETQ. The V and J ends lost 4 bases and 8 bases, in that order; junction bases with no gene match: 12. About 100,000 TCR templates per sample were assayed. Libraries were prepared by immunoSEQ multiplex PCR; TCRdb keeps only in-frame clonotypes and omits some of them. Among about 120,000 clones listed, approximately 94% were seen once. Study-wide points: Treatment with siplizumab left mappable alloreactive CD4+ clones averaging roughly 69% Treg-derived, compared with around 29% in controls.

This chain links TRBV5-1 with TRBJ1-2; TRBD1 matches 9 bases. The TCR originated in a human donor in good health. Sequencing used non-Treg CD4+ T cells sorted from blood. In nucleotides, the CDR3 is TGCGCCAGCAGCACAACAGGGGGCGTTGGTGGCGGCTACACCTTC. Translation: CASSTTGGVGGGYTF.